The clone carrying this T cell receptor beta chain appeared a few times. Antigen unknown. Germline-derived CDR1 and CDR2 are SGHTA and FQGNSA. The CDR3 has 15 amino acids. Trimming removed 3 bases from V and 2 bases from J, with 12 bases in between. Via MiXCR, TCRdb re-called the 5' RACE reads, giving one row per CDR3 protein. The sample contains approximately 340,000 distinct CDR3 sequences, roughly 15% of which appear only once. The data belong to a study of CD8 T cells in ankylosing spondylitis. Study-wide points: Disease-associated clones were reportedly significantly overrepresented in matched ankylosing spondylitis synovial fluid. Reports of some motif variants in reactive arthritis synovial fluid and blood predate this one. Typical of ankylosing spondylitis blood, it appeared, was a TCR beta motif of under 10 highly homologous variants. CD8+ by phenotype, disease-linked clones were relatively rare in peripheral blood.

This TCR derives from a male donor with ankylosing spondylitis or in good health (not recorded which). The chain combines TRBV7-2 with TRBJ2-3; D remains unclear. Sequences were obtained from blood, either unsorted or a sorted T cell fraction (not recorded which). CDR3 protein: CASSFPITPTDTQYF. The CDR3 DNA is TGTGCCAGCAGCTTTCCGATCACGCCCACAGATACGCAGTATTTT. The full variable domain, rest sourced from reference TRBV7-2 and TRBJ2-3, is GAGVSQSPSNKVTEKGKDVELRCDPISGHTALYWYRQSLGQGLEFLIYFQGNSAPDKSGLPSDRFSAERTGGSVSTLTIQRTQQEDSAVYLCASSFPITPTDTQYFGPGTRLTVL.